The source of this TCR beta chain is a study of blood T cell repertoires in COVID-19. There are a few counts of this clone. V was shortened by 0 bases and J by 5 bases, with 4 bases between the two germline ends. The germline V gene encodes CDR1 LGHDT and CDR2 YNNKEL (reference sequence). The CDR3 sequence is 12 residues long. Methods used by the authors: Amplifying reference gene primers gave estimates of nucleated cell counts. Clones were read by immunoSEQ multiplex PCR, and TCRdb kept only the in-frame ones, dropping some. From that table come the V and J calls and clone size; the DNA was used to work out D and trimming. The sample holds under 150,000 clones; roughly four fifths are singletons and the top ten take about 12%.

The source of this sequence is an elderly man with acute or convalescent COVID-19. The J gene is TRBJ2-5, the V gene TRBV3-1 (or the pseudogene TRBV3-2); no clear D gene. The material sequenced was peripheral blood. The DNA of the CDR3 is TGTGCCAGCAGCCAAGACGAGGAGACCCAGTACTTC. Amino acid sequence: CASSQDEETQYF.